This TCR beta chain appears in the sequencing data of a study of cytomegalovirus exposure and HLA in healthy donors. Study-level results: A later analysis, which compared TCR beta chains of equal frequency, found the HLA-associated ones more clonally expanded. Per published accounts, TCR beta sequences correctly predicted the HLA-A and HLA-B alleles of most subjects.

It was with 60 Vbeta and 13 Jbeta primers that the PCR ran. Some clones are missing from TCRdb's copy, which holds only in-frame ones; the method was immunoSEQ multiplex PCR. The specimen's table records 150,000 to 200,000 clones. Germline trimming cut 4 bases from V and 4 bases from J; bases unmatched to any gene: 6. In germline, CDR1 is SGHDT, CDR2 YYEEEE. The CDR3 totals 14 residues. A remark on this clone: Its antigen is unknown.

The rearrangement links TRBV5-6 to TRBJ2-7, with 9 bases aligning to TRBD2. Sequencing input: PBMCs. The sequence was collected from a woman aged 55-69 years in good health and CMV-seronegative. CDR3 bases: TGTGCCAGCAGCCGGGGCAGCGGGAGGTACGAGCAGTACTTC. Amino acid sequence: CASSRGSGRYEQYF.